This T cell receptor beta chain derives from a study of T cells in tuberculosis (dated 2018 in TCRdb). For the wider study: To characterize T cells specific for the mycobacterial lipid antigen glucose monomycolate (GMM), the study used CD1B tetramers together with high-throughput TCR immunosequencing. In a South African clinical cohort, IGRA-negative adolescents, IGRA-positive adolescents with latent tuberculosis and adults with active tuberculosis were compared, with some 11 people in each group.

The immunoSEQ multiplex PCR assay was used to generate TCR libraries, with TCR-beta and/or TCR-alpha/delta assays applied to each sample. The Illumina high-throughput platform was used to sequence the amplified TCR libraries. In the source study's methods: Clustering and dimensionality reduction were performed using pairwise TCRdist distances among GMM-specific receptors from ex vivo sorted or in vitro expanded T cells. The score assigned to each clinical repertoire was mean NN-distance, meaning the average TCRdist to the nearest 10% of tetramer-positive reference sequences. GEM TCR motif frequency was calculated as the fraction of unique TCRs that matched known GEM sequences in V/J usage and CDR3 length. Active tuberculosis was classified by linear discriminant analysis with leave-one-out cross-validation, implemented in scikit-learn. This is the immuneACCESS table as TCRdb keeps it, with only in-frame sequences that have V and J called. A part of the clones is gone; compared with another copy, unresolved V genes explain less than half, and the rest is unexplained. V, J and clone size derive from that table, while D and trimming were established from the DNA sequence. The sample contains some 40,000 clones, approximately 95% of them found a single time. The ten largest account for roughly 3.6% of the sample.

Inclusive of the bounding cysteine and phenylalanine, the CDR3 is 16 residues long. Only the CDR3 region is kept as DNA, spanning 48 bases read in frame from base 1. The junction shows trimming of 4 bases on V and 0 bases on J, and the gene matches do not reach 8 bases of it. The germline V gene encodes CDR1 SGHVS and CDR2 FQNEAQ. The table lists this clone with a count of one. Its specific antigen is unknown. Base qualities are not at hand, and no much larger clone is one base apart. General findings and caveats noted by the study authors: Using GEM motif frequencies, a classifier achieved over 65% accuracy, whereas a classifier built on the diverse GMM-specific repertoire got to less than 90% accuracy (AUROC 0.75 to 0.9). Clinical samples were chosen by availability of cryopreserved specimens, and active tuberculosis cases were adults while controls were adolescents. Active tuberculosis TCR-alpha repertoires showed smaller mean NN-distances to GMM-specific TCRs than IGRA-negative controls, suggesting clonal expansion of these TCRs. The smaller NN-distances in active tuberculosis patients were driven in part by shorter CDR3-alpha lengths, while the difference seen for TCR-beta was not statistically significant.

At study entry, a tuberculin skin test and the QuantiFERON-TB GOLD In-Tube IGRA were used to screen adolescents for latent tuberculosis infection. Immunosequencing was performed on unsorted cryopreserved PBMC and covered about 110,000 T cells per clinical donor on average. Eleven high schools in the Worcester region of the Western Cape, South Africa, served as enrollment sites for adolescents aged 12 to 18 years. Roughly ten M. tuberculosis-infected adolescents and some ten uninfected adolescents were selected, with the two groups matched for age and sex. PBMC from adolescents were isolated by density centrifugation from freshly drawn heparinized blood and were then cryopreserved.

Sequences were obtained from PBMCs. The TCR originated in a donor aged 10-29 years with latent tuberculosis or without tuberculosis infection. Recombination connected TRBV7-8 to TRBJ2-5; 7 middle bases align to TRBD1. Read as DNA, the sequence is TGTGCCAGCAGCTCCCCGGCCGGGACAGACCAAGAGACCCAGTACTTC. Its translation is CASSSPAGTDQETQYF.